This T cell receptor beta chain was sequenced in a study of blood T cell repertoires in COVID-19. Per the study methods: Using reference gene primer amplification, nucleated cell counts were estimated. Repertoires were generated with immunoSEQ multiplex PCR, while TCRdb's copy carries only in-frame clones and drops some. V and J calls plus clone size are reproduced from that table; the DNA served to infer D and trimming. The sample yields around 300,000 clones, approximately 90% seen once. Germline lookup yields CDR1 LNHDA and CDR2 SQIVND (reference sequence). Trimming removed 5 bases from V and 1 base from J; junction bases left unmatched: 8. This CDR3 comprises 16 residues.

This receptor was taken from a woman between 40 and 55 years old with acute or convalescent COVID-19. The chain links TRBV19 to TRBJ1-3; 7 bases are shared with TRBD1. Input material: peripheral blood. The CDR3 spells CASSRQGRGSGNTIYF. The CDR3 region has the DNA TGTGCCAGTAGTCGACAGGGAAGGGGATCTGGAAACACCATATATTTT.